A selection of T cell receptor beta chains follows, all from one sample in a study of graft-versus-host responses after intestinal transplantation. Profiled with immunoSEQ multiplex PCR; TCRdb holds only in-frame clones, not every one. The table lists roughly 110,000 clones, roughly 87% of them singletons, with around 0.7% in the top ten. These TCRs are of unknown antigen specificity. The specimen was unstimulated CD4+ T cells sorted from spleen or lymph node cells, collected before transplant. These receptor sequences come from a human donor who was the organ donor for an intestinal transplant. CDR3s include the opening cysteine and the closing phenylalanine or tryptophan. A D gene is named only where the DNA matches it firmly. Size is omitted from some rows. Given values are once, few, many or a class for expanded clones.

v_gene	d_gene	j_gene	abundance	CDR3aa	CDR3nt
TRBV19	TRBD1	TRBJ1-2	-	CASSGGQNYGYTF	TGTGCCAGTAGTGGGGGACAGAACTATGGCTACACCTTC
TRBV7-2	TRBD1	TRBJ2-2	-	CASSSGQGANGELFF	TGTGCCAGCAGCTCGGGACAGGGGGCAAACGGGGAGCTGTTTTTT
TRBV5-8	-	TRBJ1-2	-	CASSLVSGTRYGYTF	TGTGCCAGCAGCTTGGTTTCGGGGACAAGATATGGCTACACCTTC
TRBV7-3	TRBD1	TRBJ2-7	-	CASSLGQGVLGEQYF	TGTGCCAGCAGCTTAGGCCAGGGGGTCCTCGGCGAGCAGTACTTC
TRBV5-1	-	TRBJ2-7	-	CASSLEDYEQYF	TGCGCCAGCAGCTTGGAAGACTACGAGCAGTACTTC
TRBV28	-	TRBJ1-3	-	CASSLGIGDTIYF	TGTGCCAGCAGTTTAGGGATTGGTGACACCATATATTTT
TRBV6-5	-	TRBJ2-7	-	CASSQGAYEQYF	TGTGCCAGCAGCCAAGGAGCCTACGAGCAGTACTTC
TRBV9	-	TRBJ2-5	few	CASSVGFIDFQETQYF	TGTGCCAGCAGCGTAGGATTCATAGATTTCCAAGAGACCCAGTACTTC
TRBV30	-	TRBJ2-1	-	CAWRGGRVSYNEQFF	TGTGCCTGGAGGGGTGGCAGGGTGTCCTACAATGAGCAGTTCTTC
TRBV30	-	TRBJ1-4	-	CAWKGRNNEKLFF	TGTGCCTGGAAGGGGCGGAATAATGAAAAACTGTTTTTT
TRBV11-3	-	TRBJ2-7	-	CASSFPGTYEQYF	TGTGCCAGCAGCTTTCCGGGAACCTACGAGCAGTACTTC
TRBV6-1	TRBD1	TRBJ1-1	-	CASCWTGLNTEAFF	TGTGCCAGCTGCTGGACAGGGTTGAACACTGAAGCTTTCTTT
TRBV18	-	TRBJ2-3	-	CASSRVYGDTQYF	TGTGCCAGCTCACGGGTATATGGAGATACGCAGTATTTT
TRBV19	-	TRBJ2-7	-	CASSIVGLLGYEQYF	TGTGCCAGTAGTATAGTTGGTCTCCTGGGATACGAGCAGTACTTC
TRBV4-1	-	TRBJ1-3	-	CASSQDLWGLGNTIYF	TGCGCCAGCAGCCAAGATCTATGGGGGCTTGGAAACACCATATATTTT
TRBV9	TRBD2	TRBJ2-1	-	CASSARGVAGLSNEQFF	TGTGCCAGCAGCGCGCGGGGGGTAGCCGGCCTCAGCAATGAGCAGTTCTTC
TRBV2	-	TRBJ2-5	-	CASSETRLEGETQYF	TGTGCCAGCAGTGAAACGAGACTAGAAGGAGAGACCCAGTACTTC
TRBV4-2	TRBD1	TRBJ1-4	-	CASSGGQGYDEKLFF	TGTGCCAGCAGCGGAGGACAGGGGTATGATGAAAAACTGTTTTTT
TRBV5-1	-	TRBJ2-7	-	CASSLRTASYEQYF	TGCGCCAGCAGCTTGCGGACGGCCAGCTACGAGCAGTACTTC
TRBV6-5	TRBD1	TRBJ1-6	-	CASKWGQVTGPLHF	TGTGCCAGCAAATGGGGACAGGTGACGGGACCCCTCCACTTT
TRBV5-1	TRBD2	TRBJ2-5	-	CASSPGTSDETQYF	TGCGCCAGCAGCCCCGGGACTAGCGATGAGACCCAGTACTTC
TRBV29-1	-	TRBJ2-2	-	CSVGLYRCEHRGAVF	TGCAGCGTTGGTTTATATCGATGCGAACACCGGGGAGCTGTTTTT
TRBV5-1	TRBD1	TRBJ1-5	-	CASSLGQGDNQPQHF	TGCGCCAGCAGCTTGGGTCAGGGGGACAATCAGCCCCAGCATTTT
TRBV6-6	-	TRBJ2-7	-	CASSAGQIYEQYF	TGTGCCAGCAGTGCGGGACAGATCTACGAGCAGTACTTC
TRBV2	TRBD1	TRBJ2-3	-	CASTSGRGLGTDTQYF	TGTGCCAGTACCTCTGGCAGGGGGTTAGGGACAGATACGCAGTATTTT
TRBV6-5	-	TRBJ2-7	-	CASSPPGKAEQYF	TGTGCCAGCAGCCCCCCAGGTAAGGCCGAGCAGTACTTC
TRBV9	-	TRBJ1-2	-	CASSPGGGIYNYGYTF	TGTGCCAGCAGCCCTGGTGGTGGGATTTATAACTATGGCTACACCTTC
TRBV19	-	TRBJ2-6	once	CASTLYSGVSSGANVLTF	TGTGCCAGTACCTTATACTCAGGCGTGTCCTCTGGGGCCAACGTCCTGACTTTC
TRBV5-1	-	TRBJ2-1	-	CASSWSGPHSYNEQFF	TGCGCCAGCAGCTGGTCGGGGCCCCACTCCTACAATGAGCAGTTCTTC
TRBV9	-	TRBJ1-4	-	CASSARGAGSGREKLFF	TGTGCCAGCAGCGCGCGTGGCGCGGGAAGTGGTAGGGAAAAACTGTTTTTT
TRBV29-1	-	TRBJ1-1	-	CSVAYRGRENTEAFF	TGCAGCGTTGCTTATCGGGGCAGGGAGAACACTGAAGCTTTCTTT
TRBV7-3	-	TRBJ2-7	-	CASSLGWGYEQYF	TGTGCCAGCAGCTTAGGATGGGGCTACGAGCAGTACTTC
TRBV9	TRBD2	TRBJ2-2	once	CASSNTSKREGSNARELFF	TGTGCCAGCAGCAATACATCTAAGCGGGAGGGCTCAAATGCCAGGGAGCTGTTTTTT
TRBV19	-	TRBJ1-1	many	CASSPAGLNTEAFF	TGTGCCAGTAGCCCCGCGGGATTGAACACTGAAGCTTTCTTT
TRBV5-6	-	TRBJ1-4	-	CASSLGPPPNEKLFF	TGTGCCAGCAGCTTGGGACCGCCCCCTAATGAAAAACTGTTTTTT
TRBV5-1	-	TRBJ2-7	-	CASSLFIQSGEQYF	TGCGCCAGCAGCTTGTTTATTCAGTCTGGGGAGCAGTACTTC
TRBV11-3	-	TRBJ2-4	-	CASSLGPGQLAKNIQYF	TGTGCCAGCAGCTTAGGCCCGGGACAACTAGCCAAAAACATTCAGTACTTC
TRBV9	-	TRBJ2-3	-	CASSVGQVTDTQYF	TGTGCCAGCAGCGTAGGACAGGTCACAGATACGCAGTATTTT
TRBV6-6	-	TRBJ1-5	-	CASSYRPGQNQPQHF	TGTGCCAGCAGTTACAGGCCAGGGCAGAATCAGCCCCAGCATTTT
TRBV5-1	-	TRBJ1-1	once	CASSWSVQGTNTEAFF	TGCGCCAGCAGCTGGTCCGTCCAGGGGACGAACACTGAAGCTTTCTTT
TRBV6-5	TRBD2	TRBJ2-1	-	CASSYLRGGYNEQFF	TGTGCCAGCAGTTACCTTCGGGGGGGCTACAATGAGCAGTTCTTC
TRBV7-9	-	TRBJ2-5	-	CASSPGVGSPKETQYF	TGTGCCAGCAGCCCCGGGGTGGGTAGCCCCAAAGAGACCCAGTACTTC
TRBV7-9	-	TRBJ2-3	-	CASSLAGGTDTQYF	TGTGCCAGCAGCTTAGCAGGGGGCACAGATACGCAGTATTTT
TRBV6-5	-	TRBJ1-1	-	CASSYTGHARNTEAFF	TGTGCCAGCAGTTACACGGGACACGCAAGGAATACTGAAGCTTTCTTT
TRBV28	-	TRBJ2-1	-	CASSSPPTPAYNEQFF	TGTGCCAGCAGTTCCCCTCCCACCCCAGCCTACAATGAGCAGTTCTTC
TRBV2	TRBD1	TRBJ1-5	-	CASRGTGGKYSNQPQHF	TGTGCCAGCAGGGGGACAGGGGGGAAATATAGCAATCAGCCCCAGCATTTT
TRBV5-5	-	TRBJ1-1	-	CASSSRPPAFF	TGTGCCAGCAGCTCGAGGCCCCCAGCTTTCTTT
TRBV5-1	TRBD2	TRBJ2-5	-	CASSFTSGALGTQYF	TGCGCCAGCAGCTTCACTAGCGGGGCCCTCGGGACCCAGTACTTC
TRBV6-1	TRBD1	TRBJ2-2	-	CASSGQGNTGELFF	TGTGCCAGCAGTGGACAGGGGAACACCGGGGAGCTGTTTTTT
TRBV6-1	-	TRBJ1-2	-	CASSRTYSYGYTF	TGTGCCAGCAGCCGGACGTACTCCTATGGCTACACCTTC
TRBV4-3	-	TRBJ2-7	-	CASSQDPGVSSYEQYF	TGCGCCAGCAGCCAAGATCCGGGGGTCAGCTCCTACGAGCAGTACTTC
TRBV6-1	TRBD1	TRBJ1-2	once	CASSKTGVYGYTF	TGTGCCAGCAGTAAAACAGGGGTCTATGGCTACACCTTC
TRBV5-4	-	TRBJ2-7	-	CASSLEGGRSYEQYF	TGTGCCAGCAGCTTGGAAGGGGGTAGGTCCTACGAGCAGTACTTC